A selection of T cell receptor beta chains follows, all from one sample in a study of cytotoxic CD8 clonotypes in ibrutinib-treated CLL. Libraries were prepared by immunoSEQ multiplex PCR; TCRdb keeps only in-frame clonotypes and omits some of them. The data show about 140,000 clones, about 72% seen once. This sample comprised PBMCs, obtained after 12 months of ibrutinib treatment. These receptors were collected from a human donor with chronic lymphocytic leukemia. Both conserved end residues are part of each CDR3. D genes are given only for firm matches. Expanded clones get a size class; other rows say once, few or many, or leave the size out.

abundance: NA
j_gene: TRBJ2-7
d_gene: TRBD1
v_gene: TRBV18
len: 15
CDR3aa: CASSPTGTGNDEQYF
CDR3nt: TGTGCCAGCTCTCCGACCGGGACAGGGAACGACGAGCAGTACTTC

abundance: NA
j_gene: TRBJ2-7
d_gene: TRBD1
v_gene: TRBV6-5
len: 15
CDR3aa: CASSFDVGTGRQQYF
CDR3nt: TGTGCCAGCAGTTTCGACGTTGGGACAGGGCGTCAGCAGTACTTC

abundance: NA
j_gene: TRBJ2-3
d_gene: NA
v_gene: TRBV19
len: 14
CDR3aa: CATKERGYTDTQYF
CDR3nt: TGTGCCACTAAAGAGAGGGGGTACACAGATACGCAGTATTTT

abundance: many
j_gene: TRBJ1-2
d_gene: TRBD1
v_gene: TRBV27
len: 15
CDR3aa: CASSLSVRGENGYTF
CDR3nt: TGTGCCAGCAGTTTATCAGTCAGGGGGGAGAATGGCTACACCTTC

abundance: NA
j_gene: TRBJ2-1
d_gene: TRBD1
v_gene: TRBV18
len: 15
CDR3aa: CASSPPNRGDNEQFF
CDR3nt: TGTGCCAGCTCACCACCGAACAGGGGGGACAATGAGCAGTTCTTC

abundance: few
j_gene: TRBJ2-1
d_gene: NA
v_gene: TRBV6-4
len: 13
CDR3aa: CASSDSYLNEQFF
CDR3nt: TGTGCCAGCAGTGACTCCTACCTTAATGAGCAGTTCTTC

abundance: NA
j_gene: TRBJ1-1
d_gene: NA
v_gene: TRBV19
len: 13
CDR3aa: CASSMRVLHEAFF
CDR3nt: TGTGCCAGTAGTATGAGAGTCTTACATGAAGCTTTCTTT

abundance: NA
j_gene: TRBJ2-7
d_gene: NA
v_gene: TRBV6-6
len: 14
CDR3aa: CASSLRQHTYEQYF
CDR3nt: TGTGCCAGCAGTCTTCGACAGCACACCTACGAGCAGTACTTC

abundance: NA
j_gene: TRBJ2-1
d_gene: NA
v_gene: TRBV11-3
len: 16
CDR3aa: CASSSVGHGKNNEQFF
CDR3nt: TGTGCCAGCAGCTCCGTGGGCCACGGGAAGAACAATGAGCAGTTCTTC

abundance: NA
j_gene: TRBJ2-7
d_gene: NA
v_gene: TRBV11-3
len: 13
CDR3aa: CASSLHRENEQYF
CDR3nt: TGTGCCAGCAGCCTCCACAGGGAGAACGAGCAGTACTTC

abundance: NA
j_gene: TRBJ1-2
d_gene: NA
v_gene: TRBV5-4
len: 13
CDR3aa: CASSLGGNYGYTF
CDR3nt: TGTGCCAGCAGCTTAGGCGGAAACTATGGCTACACCTTC

abundance: NA
j_gene: TRBJ1-2
d_gene: TRBD1
v_gene: TRBV7-7
len: 13
CDR3aa: CASKGDRDYGYTF
CDR3nt: TGTGCCAGCAAGGGAGACAGGGACTATGGCTACACCTTC

abundance: NA
j_gene: TRBJ1-1
d_gene: NA
v_gene: TRBV4-2
len: 13
CDR3aa: CASSQFGGDGAFF
CDR3nt: TGTGCCAGCAGCCAATTCGGGGGCGATGGAGCTTTCTTT

abundance: once
j_gene: TRBJ1-4
d_gene: NA
v_gene: TRBV7-9
len: 12
CDR3aa: CASSQPGVQLFF
CDR3nt: TGTGCCAGCAGCCAACCTGGGGTCCAACTGTTTTTT

abundance: once
j_gene: TRBJ2-1
d_gene: TRBD2
v_gene: TRBV19
len: 16
CDR3aa: CASSEGLAGGLDEQFF
CDR3nt: TGTGCCAGTAGTGAGGGACTAGCGGGGGGGCTAGATGAGCAGTTCTTC

abundance: NA
j_gene: TRBJ1-2
d_gene: NA
v_gene: TRBV18
len: 14
CDR3aa: CASSPSRDLYGYTF
CDR3nt: TGTGCCAGCTCACCTTCTAGGGACCTCTATGGCTACACCTTC

abundance: NA
j_gene: TRBJ2-7
d_gene: NA
v_gene: TRBV5-5
len: 13
CDR3aa: CASSPSWVFGQYF
CDR3nt: TGTGCCAGCAGCCCCTCTTGGGTTTTCGGGCAGTACTTC

abundance: few
j_gene: TRBJ2-7
d_gene: NA
v_gene: TRBV6-5
len: 13
CDR3aa: CASSLGQTSEQYF
CDR3nt: TGTGCCAGCAGCCTAGGACAAACTAGCGAGCAGTACTTC

abundance: NA
j_gene: TRBJ2-7
d_gene: NA
v_gene: TRBV4-3
len: 16
CDR3aa: CASSQEGRRGSYEQYF
CDR3nt: TGCGCCAGCAGCCAAGAAGGGCGGCGCGGCTCCTACGAGCAGTACTTC

abundance: NA
j_gene: TRBJ1-3
d_gene: NA
v_gene: TRBV10-3
len: 13
CDR3aa: CAIREDSGNTIYF
CDR3nt: TGTGCCATCAGAGAGGACTCTGGAAACACCATATATTTT

abundance: NA
j_gene: TRBJ2-7
d_gene: TRBD2
v_gene: TRBV5-1
len: 15
CDR3aa: CASSRLAGGEYEQYF
CDR3nt: TGCGCCAGCAGCAGATTAGCGGGAGGAGAATACGAGCAGTACTTC

abundance: NA
j_gene: TRBJ2-1
d_gene: NA
v_gene: TRBV25-1
len: 15
CDR3aa: CASSDLAGIYNEQFF
CDR3nt: TGTGCCAGCAGTGACCTAGCAGGCATTTACAATGAGCAGTTCTTC

abundance: NA
j_gene: TRBJ1-2
d_gene: TRBD1
v_gene: TRBV28
len: 16
CDR3aa: CASSSGGTGGFYGYTF
CDR3nt: TGTGCCAGCAGTTCCGGTGGGACAGGTGGATTCTATGGCTACACCTTC

abundance: NA
j_gene: TRBJ1-1
d_gene: NA
v_gene: TRBV5-1
len: 13
CDR3aa: CASSLDSLTEAFF
CDR3nt: TGCGCCAGCAGCTTGGACAGCCTCACTGAAGCTTTCTTT

abundance: NA
j_gene: TRBJ1-5
d_gene: NA
v_gene: TRBV28
len: 13
CDR3aa: CASKQSINQPQHF
CDR3nt: TGTGCCAGCAAACAGTCGATCAATCAGCCCCAGCATTTT

abundance: NA
j_gene: TRBJ1-1
d_gene: TRBD1
v_gene: TRBV6-5
len: 15
CDR3aa: CASRDRGRPNTEAFF
CDR3nt: TGTGCCAGCAGGGACAGGGGTCGGCCGAACACTGAAGCTTTCTTT

abundance: NA
j_gene: TRBJ1-3
d_gene: NA
v_gene: TRBV23-1
len: 14
CDR3aa: CASSRQPSGNTIYF
CDR3nt: TGCGCCAGCAGTCGACAGCCCTCTGGAAACACCATATATTTT

abundance: NA
j_gene: TRBJ2-7
d_gene: TRBD1
v_gene: TRBV4-3
len: 14
CDR3aa: CASSPGQGLGEQYF
CDR3nt: TGCGCCAGCAGCCCTGGACAGGGTCTTGGCGAGCAGTACTTC